This T cell receptor (beta chain) was captured by sequencing in a study of tumor-infiltrating lymphocytes in oesophageal squamous cell carcinoma. One entry per CDR3 protein, called by TCRdb with MiXCR from the PCR reads. The sample carries about 21,000 distinct CDR3 sequences, 35% to 40% recorded once. The receptor was isolated from a male donor with esophageal squamous cell carcinoma. The sample consisted of esophageal tumor tissue.

The CDR3 region has the DNA TGTGCCAGCAGCATTTTCGGGGAGCTGTTTTTT. Amino acid sequence: CASSIFGELFF. The V and J genes are TRBV12-3 or TRBV12-4 and TRBJ2-2; the D is unclear. The CDR3 is 11 residues long. The V end lost 6 bases, the J end lost 7 bases, and 6 bases lay between the germline ends.